This record covers a single TCR beta chain. This CDR3 has 14 amino acids. Germline CDR1 GTSNPN, CDR2 SVGIG (reference sequence). V was pared by 0 bases and J by 0 bases, with 6 bases between. It was with 60 Vbeta and 13 Jbeta primers that the PCR ran. This table comes from immunoSEQ multiplex PCR, and its TCRdb copy is limited to in-frame clones, with some not included. The sample has roughly 120,000 clones. This sample was included in a study of cytomegalovirus exposure and HLA in healthy donors. The clonotype was recovered from a man aged 35 to 55 in good health and CMV-seronegative. The chain links TRBV30 to TRBJ2-1; D call uncertain. The sequenced sample was PBMCs. The CDR3 region is CAWSVSISYNEQFF. The CDR3 DNA sequence: TGTGCCTGGAGTGTGTCCATCTCCTACAATGAGCAGTTCTTC.